The rows below give T cell receptor beta chains drawn from one sample of a study of circulating tumor DNA in untreated peripheral T-cell lymphoma. Method: immunoSEQ multiplex PCR; TCRdb's copy keeps in-frame clones and lacks some. The table lists 130 or so clones, roughly 86% of them singletons. Sequenced input: cell-free DNA from blood serum. The receptor set was obtained from a human donor with peripheral T-cell lymphoma. Each CDR3 is given with its conserved first and last residue. Fields, in order: V gene, D gene, clone size, J gene, CDR3 protein, CDR3 DNA. The D gene is left open where the match is weak. Size values are once, few and many counts, or a class for expanded clones, and some rows have none.

V gene: TRBV4-2
D gene: TRBD2
clone size: NA
J gene: TRBJ2-7
CDR3 protein: CASSPRLAGGAYEQYF
CDR3 DNA: TGTGCCAGCAGCCCGAGACTAGCGGGGGGCGCCTACGAGCAGTACTTC

V gene: TRBV6-5
D gene: NA
clone size: NA
J gene: TRBJ1-1
CDR3 protein: CASSYSGGAGAFF
CDR3 DNA: TGTGCCAGCAGTTACTCCGGGGGCGCCGGGGCTTTCTTT

V gene: TRBV7-9
D gene: NA
clone size: NA
J gene: TRBJ1-2
CDR3 protein: CASSPQGLKTNYGYTF
CDR3 DNA: TGTGCCAGCAGCCCACAGGGTTTAAAGACGAACTATGGCTACACCTTC

V gene: TRBV14
D gene: NA
clone size: NA
J gene: TRBJ2-3
CDR3 protein: CASSQEARTDTQYF
CDR3 DNA: TGTGCCAGCAGCCAAGAGGCGCGCACAGATACGCAGTATTTT

V gene: TRBV4-3
D gene: NA
clone size: NA
J gene: TRBJ1-4
CDR3 protein: CASSPGPGADEKLFF
CDR3 DNA: TGCGCCAGCAGCCCGGGGCCCGGGGCAGATGAAAAACTGTTTTTT

V gene: TRBV2
D gene: NA
clone size: NA
J gene: TRBJ2-5
CDR3 protein: CASKTPETQYF
CDR3 DNA: TGTGCCAGCAAAACTCCGGAGACCCAGTACTTC

V gene: TRBV30
D gene: TRBD2
clone size: once
J gene: TRBJ2-7
CDR3 protein: CAWSASGRGQYF
CDR3 DNA: TGTGCCTGGAGCGCCAGTGGGAGGGGGCAGTACTTC

V gene: TRBV6-1
D gene: NA
clone size: few
J gene: TRBJ2-7
CDR3 protein: CASIVQEPDYEQYF
CDR3 DNA: TGTGCCAGCATAGTCCAGGAGCCAGATTACGAGCAGTACTTC

V gene: TRBV5-1
D gene: TRBD2
clone size: NA
J gene: TRBJ2-5
CDR3 protein: CASSRAGEETQYF
CDR3 DNA: TGCGCCAGCAGCCGCGCGGGGGAAGAGACCCAGTACTTC

V gene: TRBV5-1
D gene: NA
clone size: NA
J gene: TRBJ2-7
CDR3 protein: CASSSWGGTGSLYEQYF
CDR3 DNA: TGCGCCAGCAGCTCGTGGGGGGGGACAGGTTCTCTCTACGAGCAGTACTTC

V gene: TRBV14
D gene: NA
clone size: NA
J gene: TRBJ1-4
CDR3 protein: CASSALLPIRGNEKLFF
CDR3 DNA: TGTGCCAGCAGCGCCCTTCTCCCGATCCGGGGTAATGAAAAACTGTTTTTT

V gene: TRBV7-2
D gene: TRBD2
clone size: NA
J gene: TRBJ2-5
CDR3 protein: CASSRRGEETQYF
CDR3 DNA: TGTGCCAGCAGCCGGCGGGGGGAAGAGACCCAGTACTTC

V gene: TRBV5-1
D gene: TRBD1
clone size: NA
J gene: TRBJ2-5
CDR3 protein: CASSPGTARETQYF
CDR3 DNA: TGCGCCAGCAGCCCCGGGACAGCCCGGGAGACCCAGTACTTC

V gene: TRBV30
D gene: TRBD1
clone size: NA
J gene: TRBJ1-2
CDR3 protein: CAWSRTGKYGYTF
CDR3 DNA: TGTGCCTGGAGTAGGACAGGGAAGTATGGCTACACCTTC

V gene: TRBV27
D gene: NA
clone size: NA
J gene: TRBJ2-1
CDR3 protein: CASSPGGGPSSYNEQFF
CDR3 DNA: TGTGCCAGCAGTCCAGGAGGGGGACCAAGCTCCTACAATGAGCAGTTCTTC

V gene: TRBV6-5
D gene: NA
clone size: NA
J gene: TRBJ2-7
CDR3 protein: CASSYSRSYEQYF
CDR3 DNA: TGTGCCAGCAGTTACTCGAGAAGTTACGAGCAGTACTTC

V gene: TRBV6-1
D gene: NA
clone size: once
J gene: TRBJ1-1
CDR3 protein: CASRRGTNTEAFF
CDR3 DNA: TGTGCCAGCAGGCGCGGGACTAACACTGAAGCTTTCTTT

V gene: TRBV19
D gene: NA
clone size: NA
J gene: TRBJ1-5
CDR3 protein: CASSIVTGIRNQPQHF
CDR3 DNA: TGTGCCAGTAGTATAGTAACGGGGATTCGCAATCAGCCCCAGCATTTT

V gene: TRBV7-2
D gene: NA
clone size: NA
J gene: TRBJ2-7
CDR3 protein: CASSGGGATYEQYF
CDR3 DNA: TGTGCCAGCAGCGGAGGTGGGGCGACCTACGAGCAGTACTTC

V gene: TRBV22-1
D gene: NA
clone size: NA
J gene: TRBJ2-6
CDR3 protein: CPGSERCEQSRANVLTF
CDR3 DNA: TGTCCTGGGAGTGAGCGCTGCGAACAAAGTCGGGCCAACGTCCTGACTTTC

V gene: TRBV11-2
D gene: NA
clone size: NA
J gene: TRBJ2-7
CDR3 protein: CASSLLSPVNSYEQYF
CDR3 DNA: TGTGCCAGCAGCTTACTCTCCCCGGTCAACTCCTACGAGCAGTACTTC

V gene: TRBV27
D gene: NA
clone size: NA
J gene: TRBJ1-6
CDR3 protein: CASGLGDHNSPLHF
CDR3 DNA: TGTGCCAGCGGGTTGGGCGATCATAATTCACCCCTCCACTTT

V gene: TRBV4-1
D gene: NA
clone size: NA
J gene: TRBJ2-7
CDR3 protein: CASSQGSRGPYEQYF
CDR3 DNA: TGCGCCAGCAGCCAAGGTTCCAGGGGACCCTACGAGCAGTACTTC

V gene: TRBV14
D gene: NA
clone size: NA
J gene: TRBJ1-2
CDR3 protein: CASAPRPGQPPGSYGYTF
CDR3 DNA: TGTGCCAGCGCGCCTCGGCCGGGACAACCTCCGGGAAGCTATGGCTACACCTTC

V gene: TRBV12-5
D gene: TRBD1
clone size: NA
J gene: TRBJ1-5
CDR3 protein: CASGLLGQFNQPQHF
CDR3 DNA: TGTGCTAGTGGTTTGTTGGGACAGTTCAATCAGCCCCAGCATTTT

V gene: TRBV4-3
D gene: TRBD1
clone size: once
J gene: TRBJ1-6
CDR3 protein: CASSQVDRENSPLHF
CDR3 DNA: TGCGCCAGCAGCCAAGTGGACAGGGAGAATTCACCCCTCCACTTT

V gene: TRBV29-1
D gene: TRBD1
clone size: NA
J gene: TRBJ1-1
CDR3 protein: CSARTGGTEAFF
CDR3 DNA: TGCAGTGCACGGACAGGGGGCACTGAAGCTTTCTTT

V gene: TRBV19
D gene: TRBD1
clone size: NA
J gene: TRBJ1-5
CDR3 protein: CASSIVSYPDRAKNQPQHF
CDR3 DNA: TGTGCCAGTAGTATCGTTTCATATCCTGACAGGGCGAAGAATCAGCCCCAGCATTTT

V gene: TRBV19
D gene: TRBD1
clone size: NA
J gene: TRBJ1-5
CDR3 protein: CASRPGDRGGNQPQHF
CDR3 DNA: TGTGCCAGTAGGCCAGGGGACAGGGGGGGGAATCAGCCCCAGCATTTT

V gene: TRBV5-1
D gene: NA
clone size: NA
J gene: TRBJ2-2
CDR3 protein: CASSLGGPTGELFF
CDR3 DNA: TGCGCCAGCAGCTTGGGTGGGCCCACCGGGGAGCTGTTTTTT

V gene: TRBV30
D gene: TRBD1
clone size: NA
J gene: TRBJ2-7
CDR3 protein: CAWTQTGRNEQYF
CDR3 DNA: TGTGCCTGGACCCAGACAGGGCGTAACGAGCAGTACTTC

V gene: TRBV4-3
D gene: TRBD1
clone size: NA
J gene: TRBJ1-5
CDR3 protein: CASSQDYRGNQPQHF
CDR3 DNA: TGCGCCAGCAGCCAAGATTACAGGGGGAATCAGCCCCAGCATTTT

V gene: TRBV25-1
D gene: NA
clone size: NA
J gene: TRBJ1-1
CDR3 protein: CASSVSGTEAFF
CDR3 DNA: TGTGCCAGCAGTGTCTCGGGGACTGAAGCTTTCTTT

V gene: TRBV20-1
D gene: NA
clone size: NA
J gene: TRBJ2-7
CDR3 protein: CNANAYEQYF
CDR3 DNA: TGCAATGCTAATGCCTACGAGCAGTACTTC

V gene: TRBV29-1
D gene: NA
clone size: once
J gene: TRBJ2-6
CDR3 protein: CSVRCKRIQSRANVLTF
CDR3 DNA: TGCAGCGTTCGTTGTAAACGCATACAAAGTCGGGCCAACGTCCTGACTTTC

V gene: TRBV28
D gene: NA
clone size: NA
J gene: TRBJ2-7
CDR3 protein: CASSLGVHYEQYF
CDR3 DNA: TGTGCCAGCAGTTTAGGGGTTCACTACGAGCAGTACTTC

V gene: TRBV6-6
D gene: NA
clone size: few
J gene: TRBJ2-5
CDR3 protein: CASSYSGQQYF
CDR3 DNA: TGTGCCAGCAGTTACTCAGGACAGCAGTACTTC

V gene: TRBV2
D gene: TRBD1
clone size: NA
J gene: TRBJ2-2
CDR3 protein: CASSETGGITGELFF
CDR3 DNA: TGTGCCAGCAGTGAAACAGGGGGCATCACCGGGGAGCTGTTTTTT

V gene: TRBV7-9
D gene: NA
clone size: NA
J gene: TRBJ1-1
CDR3 protein: CASSSMIGQGREAFF
CDR3 DNA: TGTGCCAGCAGCTCCATGATAGGACAAGGACGTGAAGCTTTCTTT

V gene: TRBV30
D gene: NA
clone size: NA
J gene: TRBJ1-3
CDR3 protein: CAWRVSGNTIYF
CDR3 DNA: TGTGCCTGGAGGGTCTCTGGAAACACCATATATTTT

V gene: TRBV11-2
D gene: NA
clone size: NA
J gene: TRBJ1-4
CDR3 protein: CASSLDWSGSNEKLFF
CDR3 DNA: TGTGCCAGCAGCTTAGATTGGTCAGGGTCTAATGAAAAACTGTTTTTT